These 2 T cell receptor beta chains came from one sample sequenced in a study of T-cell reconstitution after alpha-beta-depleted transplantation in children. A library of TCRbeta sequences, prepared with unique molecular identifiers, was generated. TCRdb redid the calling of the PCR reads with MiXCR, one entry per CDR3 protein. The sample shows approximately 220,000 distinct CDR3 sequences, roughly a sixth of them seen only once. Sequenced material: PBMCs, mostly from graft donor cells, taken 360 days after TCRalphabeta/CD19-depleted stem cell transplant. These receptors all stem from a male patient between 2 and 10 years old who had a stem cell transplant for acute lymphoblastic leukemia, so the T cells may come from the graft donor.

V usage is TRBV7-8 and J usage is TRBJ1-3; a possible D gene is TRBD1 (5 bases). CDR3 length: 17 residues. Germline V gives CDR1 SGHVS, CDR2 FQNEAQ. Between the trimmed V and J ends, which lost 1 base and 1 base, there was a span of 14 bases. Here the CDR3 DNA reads TGTGCCAGCAGCTTAGGGTCCGGCAGGGTATCTGGAAACACCATATATTTT. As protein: CASSLGSGRVSGNTIYF.

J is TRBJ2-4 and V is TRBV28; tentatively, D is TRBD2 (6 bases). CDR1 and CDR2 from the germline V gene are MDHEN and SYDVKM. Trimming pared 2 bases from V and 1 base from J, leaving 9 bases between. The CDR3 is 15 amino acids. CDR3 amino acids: CASSLGGTAKNIQYF. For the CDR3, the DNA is TGTGCCAGCAGTTTAGGCGGGACTGCCAAAAACATTCAGTACTTC.